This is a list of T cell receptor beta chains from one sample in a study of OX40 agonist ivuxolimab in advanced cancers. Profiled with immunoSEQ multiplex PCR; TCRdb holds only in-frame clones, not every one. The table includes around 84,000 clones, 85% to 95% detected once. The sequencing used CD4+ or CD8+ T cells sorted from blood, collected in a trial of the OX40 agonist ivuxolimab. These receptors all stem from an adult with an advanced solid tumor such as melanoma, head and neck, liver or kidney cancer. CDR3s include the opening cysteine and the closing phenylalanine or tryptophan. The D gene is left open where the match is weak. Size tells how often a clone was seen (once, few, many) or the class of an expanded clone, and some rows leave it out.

CDR3 protein: CASSYPRTSGEQYF
CDR3 DNA: TGTGCCAGCAGTTACCCGAGGACTAGCGGTGAGCAGTACTTC
J gene: TRBJ2-7
CDR3 length: 14
clone size: NA
D gene: TRBD2
V gene: TRBV6-5

CDR3 protein: CASSQTSGSRHEQYF
CDR3 DNA: TGCGCCAGCAGCCAAACTAGCGGGAGTCGTCACGAGCAGTACTTC
J gene: TRBJ2-7
CDR3 length: 15
clone size: NA
D gene: TRBD2
V gene: TRBV5-1

CDR3 protein: CASSFYGGAYEQYF
CDR3 DNA: TGTGCCAGCAGTTTCTATGGGGGAGCCTACGAGCAGTACTTC
J gene: TRBJ2-7
CDR3 length: 14
clone size: NA
D gene: NA
V gene: TRBV28

CDR3 protein: CASSRGTSTGELFF
CDR3 DNA: TGCGCCAGCAGCCGAGGAACAAGCACCGGGGAGCTGTTTTTT
J gene: TRBJ2-2
CDR3 length: 14
clone size: NA
D gene: NA
V gene: TRBV4-3

CDR3 protein: CASSDLYSYEQYF
CDR3 DNA: TGTGCCAGCAGCGATCTTTACTCCTACGAGCAGTACTTC
J gene: TRBJ2-7
CDR3 length: 13
clone size: few
D gene: NA
V gene: TRBV11-2

CDR3 protein: CAWNIGTSYNEQFF
CDR3 DNA: TGTGCCTGGAATATCGGGACATCGTACAATGAGCAGTTCTTC
J gene: TRBJ2-1
CDR3 length: 14
clone size: once
D gene: NA
V gene: TRBV30

CDR3 protein: CASSSRDRANEQYF
CDR3 DNA: TGTGCCAGCAGCTCTCGGGACAGGGCCAACGAGCAGTACTTC
J gene: TRBJ2-7
CDR3 length: 14
clone size: NA
D gene: TRBD1
V gene: TRBV11-1

CDR3 protein: CASSRYRQGREKLFF
CDR3 DNA: TGTGCCAGCAGCCGCTATCGGCAGGGTCGCGAAAAACTGTTTTTT
J gene: TRBJ1-4
CDR3 length: 15
clone size: NA
D gene: NA
V gene: TRBV14

CDR3 protein: CASSLLGRGSAQEAQYF
CDR3 DNA: TGTGCCAGCAGCTTGTTGGGCAGGGGATCTGCACAAGAGGCCCAGTACTTC
J gene: TRBJ2-5
CDR3 length: 17
clone size: NA
D gene: NA
V gene: TRBV5-6

CDR3 protein: CASSLGTGATGYTF
CDR3 DNA: TGTGCCAGCAGCTTAGGGACAGGGGCCACTGGCTACACCTTC
J gene: TRBJ1-2
CDR3 length: 14
clone size: NA
D gene: TRBD1
V gene: TRBV7-9

CDR3 protein: CASSGGLAGEWAGELFF
CDR3 DNA: TGTGCCAGCAGCGGCGGACTAGCGGGAGAGTGGGCCGGGGAGCTGTTTTTT
J gene: TRBJ2-2
CDR3 length: 17
clone size: NA
D gene: TRBD2
V gene: TRBV9

CDR3 protein: CASSLEPTTDTQYF
CDR3 DNA: TGTGCCAGCAGCTTAGAGCCCACCACAGATACGCAGTATTTT
J gene: TRBJ2-3
CDR3 length: 14
clone size: NA
D gene: NA
V gene: TRBV7-2

CDR3 protein: CASSSQLALGSYEQYF
CDR3 DNA: TGTGCCAGCAGCTCCCAACTAGCACTTGGCTCCTACGAGCAGTACTTC
J gene: TRBJ2-7
CDR3 length: 16
clone size: once
D gene: NA
V gene: TRBV7-8

CDR3 protein: CASSSLLNQETQYF
CDR3 DNA: TGTGCCAGCAGCTCTCTACTGAACCAAGAGACCCAGTACTTC
J gene: TRBJ2-5
CDR3 length: 14
clone size: NA
D gene: NA
V gene: TRBV7-6

CDR3 protein: CASSLSDTQYF
CDR3 DNA: TGTGCCAGCAGCTTATCAGATACGCAGTATTTT
J gene: TRBJ2-3
CDR3 length: 11
clone size: NA
D gene: NA
V gene: TRBV7-8

CDR3 protein: CASSPTTGELFF
CDR3 DNA: TGCGCCAGCAGCCCCACCACCGGGGAGCTGTTTTTT
J gene: TRBJ2-2
CDR3 length: 12
clone size: NA
D gene: NA
V gene: TRBV5-1

CDR3 protein: CASSFGLANYEQYF
CDR3 DNA: TGTGCCAGCAGCTTTGGACTAGCTAATTACGAGCAGTACTTC
J gene: TRBJ2-7
CDR3 length: 14
clone size: NA
D gene: TRBD2
V gene: TRBV7-2

CDR3 protein: CASSLILGGNQPQHF
CDR3 DNA: TGTGCCAGCAGTTTAATTCTCGGGGGCAATCAGCCCCAGCATTTT
J gene: TRBJ1-5
CDR3 length: 15
clone size: NA
D gene: NA
V gene: TRBV27

CDR3 protein: CSVEKRQIRGRTPDTQYF
CDR3 DNA: TGCAGCGTTGAGAAGAGGCAGATCAGGGGAAGAACGCCAGATACGCAGTATTTT
J gene: TRBJ2-3
CDR3 length: 18
clone size: NA
D gene: NA
V gene: TRBV29-1

CDR3 protein: CASSLGLGGTSTDTQYF
CDR3 DNA: TGTGCCAGCAGCTTGGGGTTAGGCGGAACTAGCACAGATACGCAGTATTTT
J gene: TRBJ2-3
CDR3 length: 17
clone size: NA
D gene: NA
V gene: TRBV7-9

CDR3 protein: CASSLVWAGRLRDTGELFF
CDR3 DNA: TGTGCCAGCAGCTTAGTTTGGGCGGGAAGACTACGGGACACCGGGGAGCTGTTTTTT
J gene: TRBJ2-2
CDR3 length: 19
clone size: NA
D gene: NA
V gene: TRBV7-9

CDR3 protein: CASSQDPSGRAGETQYF
CDR3 DNA: TGCGCCAGCAGCCAAGACCCTAGCGGGAGGGCGGGTGAGACCCAGTACTTC
J gene: TRBJ2-5
CDR3 length: 17
clone size: NA
D gene: TRBD2
V gene: TRBV4-3

CDR3 protein: CASSLASTLGEQYF
CDR3 DNA: TGTGCCAGCAGCTTGGCATCGACCTTGGGAGAGCAGTACTTC
J gene: TRBJ2-7
CDR3 length: 14
clone size: NA
D gene: NA
V gene: TRBV5-6

CDR3 protein: CASRHGSSYNEQFF
CDR3 DNA: TGTGCCAGCAGACACGGGAGCTCCTACAATGAGCAGTTCTTC
J gene: TRBJ2-1
CDR3 length: 14
clone size: NA
D gene: NA
V gene: TRBV27

CDR3 protein: CASTVTGFTTEAFF
CDR3 DNA: TGCGCCAGCACCGTGACAGGGTTTACCACTGAAGCTTTCTTT
J gene: TRBJ1-1
CDR3 length: 14
clone size: NA
D gene: TRBD1
V gene: TRBV5-1

CDR3 protein: CASKSDLSYLDYGYTF
CDR3 DNA: TGTGCCAGCAAATCGGATTTGAGTTATTTAGACTATGGCTACACCTTC
J gene: TRBJ1-2
CDR3 length: 16
clone size: NA
D gene: NA
V gene: TRBV6-6

CDR3 protein: CASSLVGGRAASGELFF
CDR3 DNA: TGTGCCAGCAGCTTAGTCGGGGGGAGGGCCGCTTCCGGGGAGCTGTTTTTT
J gene: TRBJ2-2
CDR3 length: 17
clone size: once
D gene: TRBD2
V gene: TRBV7-2

CDR3 protein: CASSLGLAGHTGELFF
CDR3 DNA: TGTGCCAGCAGTTTGGGACTAGCGGGACACACCGGGGAGCTGTTTTTT
J gene: TRBJ2-2
CDR3 length: 16
clone size: NA
D gene: TRBD2
V gene: TRBV27

CDR3 protein: CATSSVYSNQPQHF
CDR3 DNA: TGTGCCACCAGCAGCGTATATAGCAATCAGCCCCAGCATTTT
J gene: TRBJ1-5
CDR3 length: 14
clone size: NA
D gene: NA
V gene: TRBV15

CDR3 protein: CASSQGGQGADEQYF
CDR3 DNA: TGTGCCAGCAGCCAAGGAGGGCAGGGGGCTGACGAGCAGTACTTC
J gene: TRBJ2-7
CDR3 length: 15
clone size: NA
D gene: TRBD1
V gene: TRBV4-2

CDR3 protein: CASSLARGHEQFF
CDR3 DNA: TGTGCCAGCAGCTTAGCGCGAGGGCATGAGCAGTTCTTC
J gene: TRBJ2-1
CDR3 length: 13
clone size: NA
D gene: NA
V gene: TRBV7-9

CDR3 protein: CASSPPGPNYGYTF
CDR3 DNA: TGTGCCAGCAGCCCGCCGGGACCTAACTATGGCTACACCTTC
J gene: TRBJ1-2
CDR3 length: 14
clone size: NA
D gene: NA
V gene: TRBV7-9

CDR3 protein: CAISESRLAGPYNEQFF
CDR3 DNA: TGTGCCATCAGTGAGTCGAGACTAGCGGGTCCCTACAATGAGCAGTTCTTC
J gene: TRBJ2-1
CDR3 length: 17
clone size: once
D gene: TRBD2
V gene: TRBV10-3

CDR3 protein: CASSVDGSGSHGTGELFF
CDR3 DNA: TGTGCCAGCAGCGTAGATGGTAGCGGGAGTCATGGCACCGGGGAGCTGTTTTTT
J gene: TRBJ2-2
CDR3 length: 18
clone size: NA
D gene: TRBD2
V gene: TRBV9

CDR3 protein: CASLDRIHYEQYF
CDR3 DNA: TGTGCCAGCCTGGACAGGATCCACTACGAGCAGTACTTC
J gene: TRBJ2-7
CDR3 length: 13
clone size: NA
D gene: TRBD1
V gene: TRBV2

CDR3 protein: CASSLDSEANYGYTF
CDR3 DNA: TGTGCCAGCAGCTTAGACAGCGAAGCTAACTATGGCTACACCTTC
J gene: TRBJ1-2
CDR3 length: 15
clone size: NA
D gene: NA
V gene: TRBV7-9

CDR3 protein: CASSGEGNTEAFF
CDR3 DNA: TGTGCCAGCAGCGGGGAGGGGAACACTGAAGCTTTCTTT
J gene: TRBJ1-1
CDR3 length: 13
clone size: few
D gene: NA
V gene: TRBV7-3

CDR3 protein: CASSHRSPSRVFEQYF
CDR3 DNA: TGTGCCAGTAGTCATCGATCTCCGAGTAGGGTGTTCGAGCAGTACTTC
J gene: TRBJ2-7
CDR3 length: 16
clone size: NA
D gene: NA
V gene: TRBV19

CDR3 protein: CASSLSSTYTEAFF
CDR3 DNA: TGTGCCAGCAGTTTATCATCTACTTACACTGAAGCTTTCTTT
J gene: TRBJ1-1
CDR3 length: 14
clone size: NA
D gene: NA
V gene: TRBV27

CDR3 protein: CAISGEGPITDTQYF
CDR3 DNA: TGTGCCATCAGTGGGGAGGGCCCCATCACAGATACGCAGTATTTT
J gene: TRBJ2-3
CDR3 length: 15
clone size: NA
D gene: TRBD2
V gene: TRBV10-3

CDR3 protein: CASSPNPGSLASQYF
CDR3 DNA: TGCGCCAGCAGCCCTAACCCTGGATCCCTAGCGTCTCAGTACTTC
J gene: TRBJ2-4
CDR3 length: 15
clone size: NA
D gene: NA
V gene: TRBV5-1

CDR3 protein: CASSLDSLAGTSNDEQFF
CDR3 DNA: TGCGCCAGCAGCTTGGATTCGTTAGCCGGGACTAGTAACGATGAGCAGTTCTTC
J gene: TRBJ2-1
CDR3 length: 18
clone size: NA
D gene: TRBD2
V gene: TRBV5-1

CDR3 protein: CASSYSNSNTEAFF
CDR3 DNA: TGTGCCAGCAGTTACTCGAACTCGAACACTGAAGCTTTCTTT
J gene: TRBJ1-1
CDR3 length: 14
clone size: NA
D gene: NA
V gene: TRBV6-5

CDR3 protein: CASSLNTGELFF
CDR3 DNA: TGTGCCAGCAGCTTGAACACCGGGGAGCTGTTTTTT
J gene: TRBJ2-2
CDR3 length: 12
clone size: NA
D gene: NA
V gene: TRBV7-6

CDR3 protein: CASSLSFTPYEQYF
CDR3 DNA: TGTGCCAGCAGTTTATCGTTCACACCCTACGAGCAGTACTTC
J gene: TRBJ2-7
CDR3 length: 14
clone size: NA
D gene: NA
V gene: TRBV27

CDR3 protein: CASSKVWLAAPYEQYF
CDR3 DNA: TGTGCCAGCAGCAAAGTGTGGCTAGCGGCTCCCTACGAGCAGTACTTC
J gene: TRBJ2-7
CDR3 length: 16
clone size: NA
D gene: NA
V gene: TRBV21-1

CDR3 protein: CASSHGGSSYNEQFF
CDR3 DNA: TGCGCCAGCAGCCACGGCGGGAGCTCCTACAATGAGCAGTTCTTC
J gene: TRBJ2-1
CDR3 length: 15
clone size: NA
D gene: TRBD2
V gene: TRBV4-1

CDR3 protein: CASSRSGSMETQYF
CDR3 DNA: TGTGCCAGCAGCCGATCAGGGTCAATGGAGACCCAGTACTTC
J gene: TRBJ2-5
CDR3 length: 14
clone size: NA
D gene: NA
V gene: TRBV27

CDR3 protein: CASFLSFVGDEQYF
CDR3 DNA: TGTGCCAGTTTCCTTTCTTTCGTAGGAGACGAGCAGTACTTC
J gene: TRBJ2-7
CDR3 length: 14
clone size: NA
D gene: NA
V gene: TRBV11-2

CDR3 protein: CASSPPLWDEQYF
CDR3 DNA: TGTGCCAGCAGCCCCCCCCTGTGGGACGAGCAGTACTTC
J gene: TRBJ2-7
CDR3 length: 13
clone size: NA
D gene: NA
V gene: TRBV7-2

CDR3 protein: CASSYTSGSGETQYF
CDR3 DNA: TGTGCCAGCAGCTATACTAGCGGGTCGGGAGAGACCCAGTACTTC
J gene: TRBJ2-5
CDR3 length: 15
clone size: medium-sized
D gene: TRBD2
V gene: TRBV9